The 21 T cell receptor beta chains given below trace back to one sample, sequenced in a study of blood T cell repertoires in COVID-19. Produced via immunoSEQ multiplex PCR; TCRdb's table is partial and in-frame only. The data contain about 200,000 clones, around 85% of them singletons. Sequencing input: peripheral blood. All receptors derive from a woman in her seventies with acute or convalescent COVID-19.

This chain connects TRBV25-1 to TRBJ2-2; perhaps TRBD2 as D (6 bases). CDR3 length equals 14 residues. Germline CDR1 reads MGHDK; CDR2 reads SYGVNS. Trimming removed 7 bases from V and 4 bases from J, with 13 bases in between. The CDR3 sequence: CASKTYGGTGELFF. The CDR3 DNA sequence: TGTGCCAGCAAGACTTACGGGGGCACCGGGGAGCTGTTTTTT.

The chain carries TRBV7-3 and TRBJ2-1; 11 bases are shared with TRBD2. Germline CDR1 reads SGHTA; CDR2 reads FQGTGA. This CDR3 spans 14 amino acids. V shed 5 bases, J shed 6 bases, and the junction held 3 bases outside the gene matches. CDR3: CASSMGLAANEQFF. Here the CDR3 DNA reads TGTGCCAGCAGCATGGGACTAGCGGCCAATGAGCAGTTCTTC. Combining the CDR3 with reference TRBV7-3 and TRBJ2-1 gives the whole variable domain GAGVSQTPSNKVTEKGKYVELRCDPISGHTALYWYRQSLGQGPEFLIYFQGTGAADDSGLPNDRFFAVRPEGSVSTLKIQRTERGDSAVYLCASSMGLAANEQFFGPGTRLTVL.

The table lists this clone with a count of one. The gene calls are TRBV5-1 and TRBJ1-3; D is perhaps TRBD1 (5 bases). In germline, CDR1 is SGHRS, CDR2 YFSETQ. The CDR3 is 16 amino acids. The V gene lost 4 bases and the J gene lost 2 bases, with 16 bases spanning the gap. CDR3 sequence: CASSGGTGPPGNTIYF. For the CDR3, the DNA is TGCGCCAGCAGCGGGGGGACGGGCCCGCCTGGAAACACCATATATTTT.

The chain links TRBV5-1 to TRBJ1-2; TRBD1 is a possible D gene (6 bases). Trimming stripped 0 bases from V and 9 bases from J, with 12 bases between. The CDR3 is 13 residues long. CDR1 and CDR2 from the germline V gene are SGHRS and YFSETQ. The CDR3 bases are TGCGCCAGCAGCTTGGCTGGGGACATAAGCTACACCTTC. Translating it yields CASSLAGDISYTF.

The table lists this clone with a few counts. This sequence joins TRBV11-2 and TRBJ2-1, with a possible D match to TRBD2 (5 bases). This CDR3 is built from 14 residues. Germline V gives CDR1 SGHAT, CDR2 FQNNGV. Between the trimmed V and J ends, which lost 6 bases and 2 bases, there was a span of 11 bases. The CDR3 here is CASSLSGTYNEQFF. The CDR3, as DNA: TGTGCCAGCAGTTTGTCCGGGACCTACAATGAGCAGTTCTTC.

The table lists this clone with a count of one. The chain uses TRBV7-6 and TRBJ2-1; the match to TRBD1 covers 10 bases. The CDR3 loop spans 15 amino acids. Germline CDR1 SGHVS, CDR2 FNYEAQ. J gave up 4 bases and V 5 bases, and 5 bases lay outside the gene matches. CDR3 sequence: CASSPRTGGYNEQFF. The CDR3 DNA is TGTGCCAGCAGCCCCCGGACAGGGGGTTACAATGAGCAGTTCTTC.

This sequence joins TRBV5-5 and TRBJ1-1, with D unclear. Germline V gives CDR1 SGHKS, CDR2 YYEKEE (reference sequence). The CDR3 sequence is 14 residues long. Trimming took 5 bases from V and 0 from J, leaving 11 bases between them. The CDR3 nucleotides are TGTGCCAGCAGTTCTCCACTCATGAACACTGAAGCTTTCTTT. Translation: CASSSPLMNTEAFF.

The chain carries TRBV7-9 and TRBJ1-1; D might be TRBD1 (5 bases). This CDR3 is 15 amino acids long. Germline lookup yields CDR1 SEHNR and CDR2 FQNEAQ (reference sequence). Trimming took 5 bases from V and 5 from J, leaving 18 bases between them. Here the CDR3 reads CASSLDGGEHTEAFF. CDR3 bases: TGTGCCAGCAGCCTCGATGGGGGGGAACATACTGAAGCTTTCTTT. The full variable domain, rest sourced from reference TRBV7-9 and TRBJ1-1, is DTGVSQNPRHKITKRGQNVTFRCDPISEHNRLYWYRQTLGQGPEFLTYFQNEAQLEKSRLLSDRFSAERPKGSFSTLEIQRTEQGDSAMYLCASSLDGGEHTEAFFGQGTRLTVV.

This clone has just one count. This chain connects TRBV18 to TRBJ2-5; D ambiguous. Germline V gene lookup returns CDR1 KGHSH and CDR2 LQKENI. V was trimmed by 2 bases and J by 4 bases, leaving 5 bases between them. The CDR3 has 12 residues. The CDR3 protein is CASSPRGETQYF. The DNA for the CDR3 is TGTGCCAGCTCACCAAGAGGAGAGACCCAGTACTTC.

In this sample, this clone turned up once. This chain connects TRBV5-4 to TRBJ2-6, with D unresolved. Trimming took 3 bases from V and 7 from J, leaving 8 bases between them. The CDR3 is 13 amino acids. The germline gives CDR1 SGHNT, CDR2 YYREEE (reference sequence). CDR3 sequence (DNA): TGTGCCAGCAGCTCCCTCAGAGCCAACGTCCTGACTTTC. Protein product: CASSSLRANVLTF.

The chain combines TRBV4-3 with TRBJ1-6; D ambiguous. Germline CDR1 is LGHNA and CDR2 is YSLEER. The CDR3 runs to 18 residues. Trimming took off 0 bases at V and 0 bases at J, with 12 bases between the two ends. The CDR3 loop reads CASSQEPATSSYNSPLHF. As DNA, the CDR3 is TGCGCCAGCAGCCAAGAGCCCGCTACTAGCTCCTATAATTCACCCCTCCACTTT.

This clone was found a few times. The chain is built from TRBV6-4 and TRBJ1-5, with a possible D match to TRBD1 (5 bases). V lost 0 bases and J 0 bases, leaving 21 bases between the germline ends. The length of the CDR3 is 20 residues. Germline-derived CDR1 and CDR2 are MRHNA and SNTAGT. The CDR3 DNA sequence: TGTGCCAGCAGTGACTCCTACAAAATGAGACAGTTTAATAGCAATCAGCCCCAGCATTTT. Its protein product is CASSDSYKMRQFNSNQPQHF.

V usage is TRBV27 and J usage is TRBJ2-2; D is possibly TRBD2 (5 bases). The CDR3 is made up of 12 amino acids. V lost 3 bases, J lost 7 bases, and 6 bases lay in between. Germline V gene data show CDR1 as MNHEY and CDR2 as SMNVEV (reference sequence). The CDR3 loop is CASSLGVGELFF. The CDR3 DNA is TGTGCCAGCAGTTTGGGAGTCGGGGAGCTGTTTTTT.

CDR3 DNA sequence: TGTGCCAGCAGCTTACTAGCGGGACACTCCTACAATGAGCAGTTCTTC. Translating it yields CASSLLAGHSYNEQFF. The chain links TRBV11-2 to TRBJ2-1, with TRBD2 matching over 9 bases. This CDR3 is 16 amino acids long. Germline V gene lookup returns CDR1 SGHAT and CDR2 FQNNGV. The V segment lost 2 bases and the J segment 0 bases; nucleotides outside the gene matches: 2.

The chain joins TRBV7-8 to TRBJ2-1; D is ambiguous. V gave up 7 bases and J gave up 5 bases, with 9 bases separating them. The CDR3 has 12 residues. CDR1 is SGHVS and CDR2 is FQNEAQ in the germline V gene. The CDR3 loop is CASTILNNEQFF. The DNA of the CDR3 is TGTGCCAGCACCATACTCAACAATGAGCAGTTCTTC. Filled out from reference TRBV7-8 and TRBJ2-1, the complete variable domain reads GAGVSQSPRYKVAKRGQDVALRCDPISGHVSLFWYQQALGQGPEFLTYFQNEAQLDKSGLPSDRFFAERPEGSVSTLKIQRTQQEDSAVYLCASTILNNEQFFGPGTRLTVL.

The genes are TRBV5-1 and TRBJ1-2; TRBD1 is a possible D gene (6 bases). This CDR3 is built from 14 residues. In germline, CDR1 is SGHRS, CDR2 YFSETQ. The V gene lost 4 bases and the J gene lost 4 bases, with 14 bases spanning the gap. For the CDR3, the DNA is TGCGCCAGCAGCCAGGAAAACAGGGTCTATGGCTACACCTTC. It encodes CASSQENRVYGYTF.

In the case of this clone: A read error may account for a junction end that differs from germline. Additional DNA sequences in this sample encode the identical CDR3. This chain joins TRBV11-2 and TRBJ2-7; TRBD2 matches at 7 bases. Germline-derived CDR1 and CDR2 are SGHAT and FQNNGV. The CDR3 spans 14 residues. Here the CDR3 reads CASSPPTGDYEQYF. The CDR3, as DNA: TGTGCCAGCAGCCCGCCGACGGGGGACTACGAGCAGTATTTC.

The V call is TRBV2, the J call TRBJ1-3; 7 positions match TRBD1. V shed 6 bases and J 0 bases; nucleotides not matched to a gene: 5. The CDR3 extends over 15 amino acids. Germline CDR1 SNHLY, CDR2 FYNNEI. CDR3 DNA: TGTGCCAGCAGCCCCGACAGGGCCTCTGGAAACACCATATATTTT. Its protein product is CASSPDRASGNTIYF.

This sequence joins TRBV7-9 and TRBJ1-5, with D possibly being TRBD1 (6 bases). Per the germline V gene, CDR1 is SEHNR and CDR2 is FQNEAQ (reference sequence). Trimming left V 3 bases short and J 7 bases short, with 13 bases between. The CDR3 spans 14 residues. In DNA form, the CDR3 reads TGTGCCAGCAGCTTCGGGGGGGCGGAACAGCCCCAGCATTTT. It is translated as CASSFGGAEQPQHF.

The CDR3 coding sequence is TGCAGCGTTGAAGATCTTGGGGCGACTAGCGGGGGAACAGATACGCAGTATTTT. Translated: CSVEDLGATSGGTDTQYF. The chain employs TRBV29-1 and TRBJ2-3; 12 nucleotides line up with TRBD2. Germline-derived CDR1 and CDR2 are SQVTM and ANQGSEA. With V trimmed by 0 bases and J by 3 bases, 10 bases remained unmatched. This CDR3 comprises 18 residues.

The chain couples TRBV5-1 to TRBJ2-1; TRBD1 matches 9 bases. V shed 4 bases and J 4 bases; nucleotides not matched to a gene: 9. The CDR3 consists of 16 residues. The germline CDR1 and CDR2 sequences are SGHRS and YFSETQ. The CDR3 DNA reads TGCGCCAGCAGCGACTACAGGGGGCGAACTTACAATGAGCAGTTCTTC. The encoded protein is CASSDYRGRTYNEQFF.